Listed below are T cell receptor beta chains from one sample, sequenced in a study of T-cell memory formation after mild COVID-19. MiXCR, run by TCRdb on the 5' RACE reads, gives a single entry per CDR3 protein. The sample contains roughly 300,000 distinct CDR3 sequences, over 7% of which appear only once. Sequenced input: PBMCs or a T cell subset sorted from them (not recorded which). These receptors all stem from a man between 18 and 29 years old who had mild COVID-19 (a few samples of this study predate the infection). Cell type and time point are not known. Both conserved end residues are part of each CDR3. The order of the fields is clone size, D gene, J gene, V gene, CDR3 DNA, CDR3 protein. A D gene is named only where the DNA matches it firmly. A clone size is listed for some rows: how often the clone was seen (once, few, many), or a class if it is expanded.

many . TRBJ2-3 TRBV7-6 TGTGCCAGCAGCTTAGACGGAAGGCCAGATACGCAGTATTTT CASSLDGRPDTQYF
many TRBD1 TRBJ2-3 TRBV29-1 TGCAGCGTTGTGGCAGGGGGCGTGGGAGATACGCAGTATTTT CSVVAGGVGDTQYF
. . TRBJ2-3 TRBV5-1 TGCGCCAGCAGCTTGGACAAGATCACAGATACGCAGTATTTT CASSLDKITDTQYF
. . TRBJ2-1 TRBV16 TGTGCCAGCAGCCAATCGCGCTACAATGAGCAGTTCTTC CASSQSRYNEQFF
few TRBD2 TRBJ2-5 TRBV11-2 TGTGCCAGCAGCTCCCACAGGGGACTAGCGGGGTTCCAAGAGACCCAGTACTTC CASSSHRGLAGFQETQYF
. TRBD2 TRBJ2-6 TRBV14 TGTGCCAGCAGCCAGAGAGCGGGGGTTAACTCTGGGGCCAACGTCCTGACTTTC CASSQRAGVNSGANVLTF
few . TRBJ2-2 TRBV6-2/TRBV6-3 TGTGCCAGCATGAGGGCATCGGGTGACACCGGGGAGCTGTTTTTT CASMRASGDTGELFF
many TRBD1 TRBJ1-6 TRBV5-6 TGTGCCAGCAGCCGCTACAGGGGCGCCTCACCCCTCCACTTT CASSRYRGASPLHF
few TRBD2 TRBJ2-2 TRBV20-1 TGCAGTGCTCCCCCTATGGAGCGGGGGAACACCGGGGAGCTGTTTTTT CSAPPMERGNTGELFF
many . TRBJ2-1 TRBV9 TGTGCCAGCAGCGTTGGGGGACCCTACAATGAGCAGTTCTTC CASSVGGPYNEQFF
. . TRBJ2-3 TRBV29-1 TGCAGCGTTGTCGGTCGGGTGGCTAGCACAGATACGCAGTATTTT CSVVGRVASTDTQYF
few TRBD1 TRBJ2-7 TRBV6-5 TGTGCCAGCAGGGGGACAGGGGAGAACGAGCAGTACTTC CASRGTGENEQYF
few . TRBJ1-1 TRBV4-3 TGCGCCAGCAGCCAAGTATTCAGGAACACTGAAGCTTTCTTT CASSQVFRNTEAFF
few TRBD2 TRBJ2-1 TRBV19 TGTGCCAGTAGGCCAGTAGCGGGGGGGCCCAATGAGCAGTTCTTC CASRPVAGGPNEQFF
few . TRBJ1-4 TRBV7-9 TGTGCCAGCAGCTTTAGGGGAACTAATGAAAAACTGTTTTTT CASSFRGTNEKLFF
. . TRBJ2-2 TRBV7-9 TGTGCCAGCAGCCTGATCAGGGGTCCGACCACCGGGGAGCTGTTTTTT CASSLIRGPTTGELFF
few TRBD2 TRBJ2-3 TRBV5-1 TGCGCCAGCAGCTCGGGACTAGCGGGGGGCCGGGTAGATACGCAGTATTTT CASSSGLAGGRVDTQYF
. . TRBJ2-1 TRBV7-3 TGTGCCAGCAGCTTAGTACGCGGGACCAATGAGCAGTTCTTC CASSLVRGTNEQFF
. TRBD1 TRBJ2-5 TRBV29-1 TGCAGCGTTGTTACTCACCTCGGACAGGGTATCGAGACCCAGTACTTC CSVVTHLGQGIETQYF
many . TRBJ1-2 TRBV18 TGTGCCAGCTCACCAGAAGGCCAATATGGCTACACCTTC CASSPEGQYGYTF
. TRBD2 TRBJ2-7 TRBV6-5 TGTGCCAGCAGTCTAGCGGGGGGGCGCGACGAGCAGTACTTC CASSLAGGRDEQYF
. . TRBJ2-7 TRBV20-1 TGCAGTGCTAGAGAAACAGGAATTAACTCCTACGAGCAGTACTTC CSARETGINSYEQYF
. . TRBJ1-2 TRBV18 TGTGCCAGCTCACCAACGGAGGAGCGAGGCTACACCTTC CASSPTEERGYTF
few . TRBJ1-5 TRBV6-2/TRBV6-3 TGTGCCAGCAGACCAAGAAGCAATCAGCCCCAGCATTTT CASRPRSNQPQHF
. TRBD1 TRBJ2-3 TRBV5-1 TGCGCCAGCAGCTTGGGGGACAGGGCCGGCGATACGCAGTATTTT CASSLGDRAGDTQYF
. TRBD1 TRBJ2-4 TRBV18 TGTGCCAGCTCACCCAGGGGGACGGACGAAAACATTCAGTACTTC CASSPRGTDENIQYF
. TRBD1 TRBJ1-5 TRBV5-5 TGTGCCAGCAGGCTGACAGGGGACGGGGCAATGAGCAATCAGCCCCAGCATTTT CASRLTGDGAMSNQPQHF
few TRBD1 TRBJ1-2 TRBV4-1 TGCGCCAGCAGCCTGGGACAGAGTGGCTACACCTTC CASSLGQSGYTF
few . TRBJ2-1 TRBV6-5 TGTGCCAGCAGGACCGGATCTGAGCAGTTCTTC CASRTGSEQFF
few TRBD1 TRBJ2-6 TRBV19 TGTGCCAGCGTCCGGGACAGGGTTTCTGGGGCCAACGTCCTGACTTTC CASVRDRVSGANVLTF
. . TRBJ2-3 TRBV20-1 TGCGCAATCCCACAAGGACCCACAGATACGCAGTATTTT CAIPQGPTDTQYF
. TRBD1 TRBJ2-5 TRBV29-1 TGCAGCGTCGAGGGGGCGTTGGGAGAGGCCCAGTACTTC CSVEGALGEAQYF
few . TRBJ2-1 TRBV2 TGTGCCAGCAGTGACCCCGGGGATCCTAGGGATTACAATGAGCAGTTCTTC CASSDPGDPRDYNEQFF
few TRBD2 TRBJ2-5 TRBV12-3/TRBV12-4 TGTGCCAGCAGTTTAGGCGGGGGTGGGCAAGAGACCCAGTACTTC CASSLGGGGQETQYF
. . TRBJ1-2 TRBV4-3 TGCGCCAGCAGCCAAGAATATAATCGGGGGAACTATGGCTACACCTTC CASSQEYNRGNYGYTF
few TRBD1 TRBJ1-5 TRBV23-1 TGCGCCAGCAGTCGTCACAGGGGAGGACAGCCCCAGCATTTT CASSRHRGGQPQHF
few . TRBJ1-5 TRBV10-3 TGTGCCATCAGTGCAGGGAGAGTGGACAATCAGCCCCAGCATTTT CAISAGRVDNQPQHF
few . TRBJ1-3 TRBV7-2 TGTGCCAGCAGCTTAGCGCTAACACAGGGAGGGGACACCATATATTTT CASSLALTQGGDTIYF
many . TRBJ2-5 TRBV7-9 TGTGCCAGCAGCGGGGGCTGGCGGGGTCGACAAGAGACCCAGTACTTC CASSGGWRGRQETQYF
. . TRBJ2-2 TRBV4-2 TGTGCCAGCAGCCAAGGGGCCGGGGTGCTGTTTTTT CASSQGAGVLFF
. TRBD1 TRBJ1-1 TRBV5-1 TGCGCCAGCAGCCGGGGACAGGGTGACACTGAAGCTTTCTTT CASSRGQGDTEAFF